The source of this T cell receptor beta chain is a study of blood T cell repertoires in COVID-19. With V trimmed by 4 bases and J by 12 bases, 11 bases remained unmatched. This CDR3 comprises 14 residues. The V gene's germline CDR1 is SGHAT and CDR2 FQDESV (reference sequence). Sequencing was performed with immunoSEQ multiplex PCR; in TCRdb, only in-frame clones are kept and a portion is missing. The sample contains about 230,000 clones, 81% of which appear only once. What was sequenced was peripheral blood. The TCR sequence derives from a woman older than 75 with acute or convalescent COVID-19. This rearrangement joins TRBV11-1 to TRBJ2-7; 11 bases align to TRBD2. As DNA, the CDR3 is TGTGCCAGCAGCTCAAACCAGGGACTAGCGGCCTCGTACTTC. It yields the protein CASSSNQGLAASYF.